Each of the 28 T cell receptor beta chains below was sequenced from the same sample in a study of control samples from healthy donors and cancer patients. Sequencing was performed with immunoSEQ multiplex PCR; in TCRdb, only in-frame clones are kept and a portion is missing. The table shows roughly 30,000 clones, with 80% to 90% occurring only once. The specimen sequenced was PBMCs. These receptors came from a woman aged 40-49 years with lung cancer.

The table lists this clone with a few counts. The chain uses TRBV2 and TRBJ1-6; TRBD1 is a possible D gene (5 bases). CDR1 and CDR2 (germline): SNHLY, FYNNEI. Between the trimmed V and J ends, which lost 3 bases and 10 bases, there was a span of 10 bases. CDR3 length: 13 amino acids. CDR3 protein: CASSDAGRSPLHF. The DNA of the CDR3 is TGTGCCAGCAGTGACGCAGGGCGATCACCCCTCCACTTT.

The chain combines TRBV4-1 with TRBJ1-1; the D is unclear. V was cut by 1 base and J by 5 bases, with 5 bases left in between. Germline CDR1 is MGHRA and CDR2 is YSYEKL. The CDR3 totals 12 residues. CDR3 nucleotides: TGCGCCAGCAGCCAAGTCTTAACTGAAGCTTTCTTT. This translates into CASSQVLTEAFF.

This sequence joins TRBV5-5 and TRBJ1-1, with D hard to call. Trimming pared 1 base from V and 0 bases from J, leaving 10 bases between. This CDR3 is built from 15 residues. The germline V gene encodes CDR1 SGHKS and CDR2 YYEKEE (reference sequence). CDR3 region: CASSLYTGMNTEAFF. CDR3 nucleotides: TGTGCCAGCAGCTTGTATACGGGAATGAACACTGAAGCTTTCTTT.

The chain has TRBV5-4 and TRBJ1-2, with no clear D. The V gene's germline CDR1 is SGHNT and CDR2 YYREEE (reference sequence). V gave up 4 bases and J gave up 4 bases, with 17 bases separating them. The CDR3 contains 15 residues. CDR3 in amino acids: CASSAGPLLGYGYTF. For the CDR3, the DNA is TGTGCCAGCAGCGCCGGACCCTTATTGGGCTATGGCTACACCTTC.

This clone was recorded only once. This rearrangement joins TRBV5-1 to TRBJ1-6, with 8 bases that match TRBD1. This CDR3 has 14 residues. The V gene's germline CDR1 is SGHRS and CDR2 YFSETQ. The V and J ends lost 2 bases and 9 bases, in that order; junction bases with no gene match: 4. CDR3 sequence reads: CASSFGQGGSPLHF. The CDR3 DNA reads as TGCGCCAGCAGCTTTGGACAGGGTGGTTCACCCCTCCACTTT.

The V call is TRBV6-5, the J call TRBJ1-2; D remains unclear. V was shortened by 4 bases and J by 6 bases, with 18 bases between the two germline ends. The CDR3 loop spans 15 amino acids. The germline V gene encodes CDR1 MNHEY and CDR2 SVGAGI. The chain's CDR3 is CASSLTGRALHGYTF. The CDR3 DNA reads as TGTGCCAGCAGTTTGACGGGTAGGGCCTTGCATGGCTACACCTTC.

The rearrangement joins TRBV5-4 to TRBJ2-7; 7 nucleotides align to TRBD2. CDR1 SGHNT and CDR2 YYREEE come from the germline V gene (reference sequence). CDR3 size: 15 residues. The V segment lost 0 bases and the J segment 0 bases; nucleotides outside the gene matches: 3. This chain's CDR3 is CASSLGGLNSYEQYF. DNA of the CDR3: TGTGCCAGCAGCTTGGGGGGACTAAACTCCTACGAGCAGTACTTC.

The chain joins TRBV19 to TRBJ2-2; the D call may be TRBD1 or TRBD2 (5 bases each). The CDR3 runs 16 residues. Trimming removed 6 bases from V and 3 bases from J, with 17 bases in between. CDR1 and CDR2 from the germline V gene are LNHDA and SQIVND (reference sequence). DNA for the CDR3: TGTGCCAGTAGGGCCGGATGGGGGTCCTACACCGGGGAGCTGTTTTTT. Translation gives CASRAGWGSYTGELFF.

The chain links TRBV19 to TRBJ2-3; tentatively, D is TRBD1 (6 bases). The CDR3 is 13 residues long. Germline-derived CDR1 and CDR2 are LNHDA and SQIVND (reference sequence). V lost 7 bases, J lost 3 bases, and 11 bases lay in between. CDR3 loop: CASTITGTDTQYF. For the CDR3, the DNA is TGTGCCAGTACAATTACAGGGACAGATACGCAGTATTTT.

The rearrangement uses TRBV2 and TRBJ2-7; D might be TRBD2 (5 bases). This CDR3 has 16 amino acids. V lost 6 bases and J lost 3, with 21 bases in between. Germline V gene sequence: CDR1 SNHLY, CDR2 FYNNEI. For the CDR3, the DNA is TGTGCCAGCAGGGACTTCGCGACTTCCTCCTACTACGAGCAGTACTTC. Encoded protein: CASRDFATSSYYEQYF.

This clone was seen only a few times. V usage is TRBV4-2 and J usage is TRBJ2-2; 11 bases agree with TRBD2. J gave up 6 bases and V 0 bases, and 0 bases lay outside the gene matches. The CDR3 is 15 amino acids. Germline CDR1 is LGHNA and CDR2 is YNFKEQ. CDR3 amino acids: CASSQDSGGAGELFF. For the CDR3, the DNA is TGTGCCAGCAGCCAAGATAGCGGGGGGGCCGGGGAGCTGTTTTTT.

In DNA form, the CDR3 reads TGTGCCAGCAGCCCTCCTATTGGTTCACCCCTCCACTTT. It codes for CASSPPIGSPLHF. This sequence joins TRBV7-2 and TRBJ1-6; D remains ambiguous. The CDR3 contains 13 residues. Germline CDR1 is SGHTA and CDR2 is FQGNSA. V lost 5 bases and J lost 9, with 11 bases in between.

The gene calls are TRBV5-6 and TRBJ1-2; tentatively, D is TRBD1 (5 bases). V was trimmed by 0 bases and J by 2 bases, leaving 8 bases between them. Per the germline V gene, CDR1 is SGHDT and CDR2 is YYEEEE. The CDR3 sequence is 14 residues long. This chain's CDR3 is CASSLGGRNYGYTF. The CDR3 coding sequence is TGTGCCAGCAGCTTGGGGGGCCGGAACTATGGCTACACCTTC. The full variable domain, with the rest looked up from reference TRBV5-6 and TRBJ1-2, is DAGVTQSPTHLIKTRGQQVTLRCSPKSGHDTVSWYQQALGQGPQFIFQYYEEEERQRGNFPDRFSGHQFPNYSSELNVNALLLGDSALYLCASSLGGRNYGYTFGSGTRLTVV.

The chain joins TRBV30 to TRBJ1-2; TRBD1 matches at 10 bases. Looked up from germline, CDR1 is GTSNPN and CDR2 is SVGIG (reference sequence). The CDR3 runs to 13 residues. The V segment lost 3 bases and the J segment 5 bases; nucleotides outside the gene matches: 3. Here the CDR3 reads CAWRQDRGYGYTF. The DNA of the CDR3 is TGTGCCTGGAGGCAGGACAGGGGGTATGGCTACACCTTC.

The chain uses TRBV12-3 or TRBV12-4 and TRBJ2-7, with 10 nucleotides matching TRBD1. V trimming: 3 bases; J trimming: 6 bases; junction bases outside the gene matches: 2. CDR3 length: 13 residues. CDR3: CASSLGTGAEQYF. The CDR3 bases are TGTGCCAGCAGTTTGGGGACAGGGGCCGAGCAGTACTTC.

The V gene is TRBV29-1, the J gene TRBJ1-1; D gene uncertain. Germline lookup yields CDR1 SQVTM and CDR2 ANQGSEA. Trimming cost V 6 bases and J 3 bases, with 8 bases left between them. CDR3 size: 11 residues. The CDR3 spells CSVLKDTEAFF. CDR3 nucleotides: TGCAGCGTATTGAAGGACACTGAAGCTTTCTTT.

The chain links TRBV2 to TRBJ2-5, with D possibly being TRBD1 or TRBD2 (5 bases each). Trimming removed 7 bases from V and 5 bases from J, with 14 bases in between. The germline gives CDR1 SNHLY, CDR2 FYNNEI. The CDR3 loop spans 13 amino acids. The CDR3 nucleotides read TGTGCCAGCATGAGAGGGGTGTCGGAGACCCAGTACTTC. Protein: CASMRGVSETQYF.

DNA for the CDR3: TGTGCCAGCAGCCCGGCGGGTGCAAACCAAGAGACCCAGTACTTC. Translation gives CASSPAGANQETQYF. The rearrangement uses TRBV5-6 and TRBJ2-5; the D gene is possibly TRBD2 (5 bases). V was pared by 4 bases and J by 0 bases, with 13 bases between. CDR1 and CDR2 (germline): SGHDT, YYEEEE. There are 15 residues in the CDR3.

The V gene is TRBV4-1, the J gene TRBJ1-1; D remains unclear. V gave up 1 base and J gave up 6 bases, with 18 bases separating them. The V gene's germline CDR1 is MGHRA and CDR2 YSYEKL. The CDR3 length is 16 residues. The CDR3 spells CASSQVIVPPQAEAFF. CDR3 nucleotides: TGCGCCAGCAGCCAAGTTATTGTTCCGCCCCAAGCTGAAGCTTTCTTT.

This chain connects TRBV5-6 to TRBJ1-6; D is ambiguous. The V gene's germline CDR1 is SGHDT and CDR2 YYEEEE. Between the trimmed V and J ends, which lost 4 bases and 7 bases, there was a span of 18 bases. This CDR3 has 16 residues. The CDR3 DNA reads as TGTGCCAGCAGCGACACTAATCGAGGAGGAAATTCACCCCTCCACTTT. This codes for CASSDTNRGGNSPLHF.

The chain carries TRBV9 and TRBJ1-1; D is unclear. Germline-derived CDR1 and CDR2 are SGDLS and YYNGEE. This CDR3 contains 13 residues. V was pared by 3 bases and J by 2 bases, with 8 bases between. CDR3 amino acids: CASSDAVNTEAFF. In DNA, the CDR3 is TGTGCCAGCAGCGATGCTGTAAACACTGAAGCTTTCTTT.

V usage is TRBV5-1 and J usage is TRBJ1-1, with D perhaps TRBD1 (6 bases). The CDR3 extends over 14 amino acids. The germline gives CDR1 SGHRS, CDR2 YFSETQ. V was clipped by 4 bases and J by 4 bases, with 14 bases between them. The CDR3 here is CASSLGTRTTEAFF. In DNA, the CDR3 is TGCGCCAGCAGCCTGGGGACAAGGACCACTGAAGCTTTCTTT.

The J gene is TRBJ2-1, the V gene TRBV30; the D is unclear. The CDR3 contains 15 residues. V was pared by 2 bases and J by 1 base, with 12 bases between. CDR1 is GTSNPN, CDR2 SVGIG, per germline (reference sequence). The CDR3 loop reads CAWSRMARSYNEQFF. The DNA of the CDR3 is TGTGCCTGGAGTCGAATGGCACGGTCCTACAATGAGCAGTTCTTC.

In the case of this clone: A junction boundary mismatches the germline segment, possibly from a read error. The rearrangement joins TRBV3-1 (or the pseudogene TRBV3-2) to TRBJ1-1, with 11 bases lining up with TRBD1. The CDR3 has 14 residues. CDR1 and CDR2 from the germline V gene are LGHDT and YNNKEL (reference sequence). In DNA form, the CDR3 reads TGTGCCAGCAGCCGAGGACAGGGGGCCTCTGAAGCTCTCTTT. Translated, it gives CASSRGQGASEALF.

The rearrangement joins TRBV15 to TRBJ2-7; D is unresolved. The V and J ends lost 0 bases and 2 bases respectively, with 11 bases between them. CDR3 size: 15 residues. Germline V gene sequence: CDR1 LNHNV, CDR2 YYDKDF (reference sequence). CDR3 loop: CATSRDSAGAYEQYF. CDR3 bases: TGTGCCACCAGCAGAGATAGTGCAGGTGCCTACGAGCAGTACTTC.

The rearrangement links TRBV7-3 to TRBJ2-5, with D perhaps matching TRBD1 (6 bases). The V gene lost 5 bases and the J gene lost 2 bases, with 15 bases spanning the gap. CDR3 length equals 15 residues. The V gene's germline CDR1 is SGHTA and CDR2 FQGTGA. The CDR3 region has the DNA TGTGCCAGCAGCCCTACCGGGACAAGTCAAGAGACCCAGTACTTC. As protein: CASSPTGTSQETQYF.

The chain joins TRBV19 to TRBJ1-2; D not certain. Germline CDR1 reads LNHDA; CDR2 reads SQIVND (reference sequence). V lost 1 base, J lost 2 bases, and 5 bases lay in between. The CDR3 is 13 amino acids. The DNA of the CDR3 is TGTGCCAGTAGTATAGGAATCAACTATGGCTACACCTTC. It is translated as CASSIGINYGYTF. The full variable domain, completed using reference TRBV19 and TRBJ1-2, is DGGITQSPKYLFRKEGQNVTLSCEQNLNHDAMYWYRQDPGQGLRLIYYSQIVNDFQKGDIAEGYSVSREKKESFPLTVTSAQKNPTAFYLCASSIGINYGYTFGSGTRLTVV.

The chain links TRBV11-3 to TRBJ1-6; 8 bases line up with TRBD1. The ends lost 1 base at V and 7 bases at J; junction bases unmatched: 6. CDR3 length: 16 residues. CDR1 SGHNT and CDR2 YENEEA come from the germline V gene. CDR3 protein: CASSLGNRTGNSPLHF. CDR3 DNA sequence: TGTGCCAGCAGCTTAGGGAATAGGACAGGGAATTCACCCCTCCACTTT.